A selection of T cell receptor beta chains follows, all from one sample in a study of control samples from healthy donors and cancer patients. Produced via immunoSEQ multiplex PCR; TCRdb's table is partial and in-frame only. The sample yields some 120,000 clones, around 90% seen once. Sequenced sample: blood. All receptors derive from a man aged 40-55 years in good health. Both conserved end residues are part of each CDR3. The D gene is left open where the match is weak. Size is stated for part of the rows, as once, few or many counts, or as a class when the clone is expanded.

v_gene,abundance,len,j_gene,d_gene,CDR3aa,CDR3nt
TRBV19,.,15,TRBJ1-1,TRBD1,CASSSGWTGYTEAFF,TGTGCCAGTAGTTCGGGGTGGACAGGGTATACTGAAGCTTTCTTT
TRBV30,.,13,TRBJ1-5,.,CAWSNGQNQPQHF,TGTGCCTGGTCAAACGGGCAGAATCAGCCCCAGCATTTT
TRBV19,.,15,TRBJ1-2,.,CASSNAPGQSYGYTF,TGTGCCAGTAGTAATGCTCCAGGACAGAGCTATGGCTACACCTTC
TRBV7-9,.,13,TRBJ2-5,TRBD1,CASSSRGPETQYF,TGTGCCAGCAGCTCCAGGGGGCCAGAGACCCAGTACTTC
TRBV5-1,.,15,TRBJ1-6,TRBD1,CASSPPGTGNSPLHF,TGCGCCAGCAGCCCCCCCGGGACAGGGAATTCACCCCTCCACTTT
TRBV7-3,.,17,TRBJ2-5,TRBD2,CASSVGPRTRHGETQYF,TGTGCCAGCAGCGTCGGCCCGAGGACTAGGCATGGGGAGACCCAGTACTTC
TRBV7-8,.,15,TRBJ1-4,.,CASSPITRAGEKLFF,TGTGCCAGCAGCCCCATAACGCGTGCGGGTGAAAAACTGTTTTTT
TRBV5-6,.,14,TRBJ1-2,.,CASSLVVGVGGYTF,TGTGCCAGCAGCTTGGTGGTGGGGGTTGGTGGCTACACCTTC
TRBV7-2,.,14,TRBJ2-5,.,CASSLVVSGETQYF,TGTGCCAGCAGCTTAGTTGTGTCAGGAGAGACCCAGTACTTC
TRBV6-6,.,16,TRBJ1-2,.,CASSRISNHPNYGYTF,TGTGCCAGCAGTCGGATTAGCAACCACCCTAACTATGGCTACACCTTC
TRBV3-1/TRBV3-2,once,16,TRBJ2-1,TRBD2,CASSRPTSGAYNEQFF,TGTGCCAGCAGCCGTCCGACTAGCGGGGCCTACAATGAGCAGTTCTTC
TRBV11-3,.,15,TRBJ2-1,.,CASSSMGGLYNEQFF,TGTGCCAGCAGCTCTATGGGGGGGCTCTACAATGAGCAGTTCTTC
TRBV30,.,13,TRBJ1-5,.,CAWRGTVGQPQHF,TGTGCCTGGAGGGGCACGGTTGGGCAGCCCCAGCATTTT
TRBV7-2,once,13,TRBJ2-1,.,CASSRGTTNEQFF,TGTGCCAGCAGCAGGGGGACTACGAATGAGCAGTTCTTC
TRBV12-5,.,15,TRBJ1-1,TRBD1,CASGLGGTGNTEAFF,TGTGCTAGTGGTTTGGGGGGGACAGGGAACACTGAAGCTTTCTTT